This paragraph covers one T cell receptor (beta chain) sequence. Sequenced by immunoSEQ multiplex PCR; TCRdb stores in-frame clones only, minus some. The data show some 300,000 clones, with roughly nine tenths seen just once and roughly 2% held by the top ten. This record comes from a study of blood T cell repertoires in COVID-19. Sequencing used peripheral blood. The sequence came from a young man with active or convalescent COVID-19.

CDR3 coding DNA: TGTGCCAGCAGCTTAGAACGCCAGACTAACTATGGCTACACCTTC. This codes for CASSLERQTNYGYTF. The rearrangement links TRBV11-2 to TRBJ1-2; the D is unclear. The V gene's germline CDR1 is SGHAT and CDR2 FQNNGV. This CDR3 is 15 amino acids long. V was shortened by 0 bases and J by 0 bases, with 8 bases between the two germline ends. The variable domain in full, with the rest retrieved from reference TRBV11-2 and TRBJ1-2, is EAGVAQSPRYKIIEKRQSVAFWCNPISGHATLYWYQQILGQGPKLLIQFQNNGVVDDSQLPKDRFSAERLKGVDSTLKIQPAKLEDSAVYLCASSLERQTNYGYTFGSGTRLTVV.